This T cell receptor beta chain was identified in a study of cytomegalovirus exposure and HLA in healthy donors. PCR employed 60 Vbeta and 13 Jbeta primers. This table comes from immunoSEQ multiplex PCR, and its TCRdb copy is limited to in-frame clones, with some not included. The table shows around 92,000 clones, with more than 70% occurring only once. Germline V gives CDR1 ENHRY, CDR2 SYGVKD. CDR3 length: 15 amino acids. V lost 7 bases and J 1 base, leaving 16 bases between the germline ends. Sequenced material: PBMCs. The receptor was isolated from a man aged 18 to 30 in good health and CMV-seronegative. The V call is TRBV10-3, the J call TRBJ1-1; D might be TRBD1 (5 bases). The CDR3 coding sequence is TGTGCCATCAAATCCGGAGCGACAGAGAACACTGAAGCTTTCTTT. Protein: CAIKSGATENTEAFF.